Following are 12 T cell receptor beta chains from one sample sequenced in a study of blood T cell repertoires in COVID-19. Clones were read by immunoSEQ multiplex PCR, and TCRdb kept only the in-frame ones, dropping some. The profile shows around 250,000 clones, approximately 82% of them singletons. The material sequenced was peripheral blood. The receptors stem from a man aged 25 to 40 who had recovered from COVID-19.

J is TRBJ2-3 and V is TRBV19, with 9 bases lining up with TRBD1. Per the germline V gene, CDR1 is LNHDA and CDR2 is SQIVND (reference sequence). The CDR3 length is 16 residues. Trimming cost V 5 bases and J 5 bases; bases outside gene matches: 11. CDR3 DNA: TGTGCCAGTAGTTGGGGGACAGGGAGGAAAGGAGATACGCAGTATTTT. Amino acid sequence: CASSWGTGRKGDTQYF.

The chain combines TRBV5-1 with TRBJ1-1; 7 bases are shared with TRBD1. Trimming at V came to 4 bases and at J to 5 bases, leaving 8 bases not matched to a gene. The CDR3 is 14 residues long. The germline V gene has CDR1 SGHRS and CDR2 YFSETQ. The CDR3 here is CASSPGTVGTEAFF. DNA for the CDR3: TGCGCCAGCAGCCCGGGGACAGTGGGAACTGAAGCTTTCTTT. Together with reference TRBV5-1 and TRBJ1-1, the CDR3 gives the full variable domain: KAGVTQTPRYLIKTRGQQVTLSCSPISGHRSVSWYQQTPGQGLQFLFEYFSETQRNKGNFPGRFSGRQFSNSRSEMNVSTLELGDSALYLCASSPGTVGTEAFFGQGTRLTVV.

The chain uses TRBV3-1 (or the pseudogene TRBV3-2) and TRBJ1-2, with D maybe TRBD1 (6 bases). The CDR3 has 16 amino acids. Trimming removed 1 base at V and 7 bases at J, with 19 bases between. Germline CDR1 reads LGHDT; CDR2 reads YNNKEL (reference sequence). In DNA, the CDR3 is TGTGCCAGCAGCCAAGGCCTCGGGGCAGGGGTTCTTGGCTACACCTTC. Residues: CASSQGLGAGVLGYTF.

The chain is built from TRBV6-5 and TRBJ2-1; weak D call: TRBD1 (6 bases). Trimming took 6 bases from V and 1 from J, leaving 13 bases between them. Germline assignment: CDR1 MNHEY and CDR2 SVGAGI. CDR3 length: 15 residues. CDR3 residues: CASRQYRESYNEQFF. The CDR3 bases are TGTGCCAGCAGGCAGTACAGGGAGTCCTACAATGAGCAGTTCTTC.

The rearrangement uses TRBV6-5 and TRBJ2-7, with 8 bases identical to TRBD2. The CDR3 runs to 15 residues. The junction had 8 bases not matched to a gene; V was cut back by 5 bases and J by 2 bases. Germline CDR1 and CDR2: MNHEY and SVGAGI. This CDR3 reads CASSTPGLVPYEQYF. In DNA, the CDR3 is TGTGCCAGCAGTACCCCGGGACTAGTACCCTACGAGCAGTACTTC.

CDR3: CASSLAGGDSYEQYV. In nucleotides, the CDR3 is TGTGCCAGCAGTCTCGCGGGGGGGGACTCCTACGAGCAGTACGTC. V and J are TRBV28 and TRBJ2-7; 9 bases align to TRBD2. This CDR3 region has 15 residues. With 5 bases clipped from V and 0 bases from J, the junction kept 5 bases outside the gene matches. Germline assignment: CDR1 MDHEN and CDR2 SYDVKM.

This clone has a single count. This chain connects TRBV15 to TRBJ2-5; 9 bases are a match to TRBD1. The CDR3 contains 15 residues. V lost 2 bases, J lost 5 bases, and 6 bases stayed unmatched. The V gene's germline CDR1 is LNHNV and CDR2 YYDKDF (reference sequence). The CDR3 protein is CATSRLWDRDETQYF. Here the CDR3 DNA reads TGTGCCACCAGCAGACTTTGGGACAGGGACGAGACCCAGTACTTC.

V and J are TRBV5-4 and TRBJ1-6; a possible D gene is TRBD1 (6 bases). Germline V gene data show CDR1 as SGHNT and CDR2 as YYREEE (reference sequence). The CDR3 extends over 14 amino acids. Trimming pared 4 bases from V and 6 bases from J, leaving 11 bases between. The CDR3 reads CASSHDRINSPLHF. The DNA for the CDR3 is TGTGCCAGCAGCCACGACAGGATTAATTCACCCCTCCACTTT. Looking up the rest from reference TRBV5-4 and TRBJ1-6 gives the full variable domain: ETGVTQSPTHLIKTRGQQVTLRCSSQSGHNTVSWYQQALGQGPQFIFQYYREEENGRGNFPPRFSGLQFPNYSSELNVNALELDDSALYLCASSHDRINSPLHFGNGTRLTVT.

The V gene is TRBV6-6, the J gene TRBJ1-4, with 10 bases identical to TRBD1. Germline CDR1 and CDR2: MNHNY and SVGAGI (reference sequence). CDR3 length equals 16 residues. The J segment lost 2 bases and the V segment lost 6 bases, leaving 6 bases of the junction unmatched. The CDR3 coding sequence is TGTGCCAGCAGCAAGGACAGGGGGACTACTAATGAAAAACTGTTTTTT. This encodes CASSKDRGTTNEKLFF.

This clone was observed once. The CDR3 loop is CASSLTGALIHSGANVLTF. The CDR3, as DNA: TGTGCCAGCAGTTTAACAGGGGCCCTTATACACTCTGGGGCCAACGTCCTGACTTTC. The chain combines TRBV27 with TRBJ2-6, with 7 bases that match TRBD1. The CDR3 runs to 19 residues. Germline V CDR1 and CDR2: MNHEY, SMNVEV (reference sequence). V lost 2 bases, J lost 0 bases, and 10 bases stayed unmatched.

This rearrangement joins TRBV7-9 to TRBJ1-1; possible D gene TRBD1, 5 bases. V lost 4 bases, J lost 8 bases, and 14 bases lay in between. The CDR3 spans 13 residues. CDR1 SEHNR and CDR2 FQNEAQ come from the germline V gene (reference sequence). The CDR3 reads CASSSSRNREAFF. CDR3 sequence (DNA): TGTGCCAGCAGCTCCTCCAGAAACAGGGAAGCTTTCTTT.

The chain couples TRBV15 to TRBJ2-5; a weak D match, TRBD2 (5 bases). Germline values: CDR1 LNHNV, CDR2 YYDKDF (reference sequence). Trimming took 0 bases from V and 1 from J, leaving 9 bases between them. The CDR3 extends over 15 amino acids. Written as DNA, the CDR3 is TGTGCCACCAGCAGAGAGGCGACTACCCAAGAGACCCAGTACTTC. As protein: CATSREATTQETQYF.